These T cell receptor beta chains were read from a single sample in a study of shared clonotypes between healthy human individuals. Only in-frame clones appear in the TCRdb table, and some are missing; sequencing was by immunoSEQ multiplex PCR. Among 2 million to 2.5 million clones, 93% were seen once, and the ten largest hold around 1.7%. Sequencing was carried out using naive CD8+ T cells from PBMCs. These receptors originate from a man aged 18 to 35 in good health. Some clones in this sample may be carry-over from other donors' samples. Both conserved end residues are part of each CDR3. D genes are given only for firm matches. Clone size is given for some rows only: seen once, a few or many times, or a class if the clone is expanded.

clone_size: -; d_call: TRBD2; j_call: TRBJ2-7; v_call: TRBV15; cdr3_aa: CATSRVPWLADPYEQYF; cdr3_nt: TGTGCCACCAGCAGAGTTCCTTGGCTAGCGGACCCCTACGAGCAGTACTTC
clone_size: -; d_call: TRBD2; j_call: TRBJ2-3; v_call: TRBV4-2; cdr3_aa: CASSQSGLAGGEGTDTQYF; cdr3_nt: TGTGCCAGCAGCCAATCGGGACTAGCGGGGGGGGAGGGGACAGATACGCAGTATTTT
clone_size: -; d_call: TRBD2; j_call: TRBJ2-7; v_call: TRBV7-9; cdr3_aa: CASRTSGSYEQYF; cdr3_nt: TGTGCCAGCCGGACTAGCGGGAGCTACGAGCAGTACTTC
clone_size: -; d_call: TRBD1; j_call: TRBJ1-4; v_call: TRBV7-9; cdr3_aa: CASSSRQGGNEKLFF; cdr3_nt: TGTGCCAGCAGCTCCCGACAGGGGGGTAATGAAAAACTGTTTTTT
clone_size: -; d_call: TRBD2; j_call: TRBJ2-7; v_call: TRBV28; cdr3_aa: CASSLSEGTSGSSYF; cdr3_nt: TGTGCCAGCAGTTTATCGGAGGGGACTAGCGGGAGTTCGTACTTC
clone_size: -; d_call: TRBD1; j_call: TRBJ1-2; v_call: TRBV19; cdr3_aa: CASRGQGFYGYTF; cdr3_nt: TGTGCCAGTAGAGGACAGGGCTTCTATGGCTACACCTTC
clone_size: -; d_call: -; j_call: TRBJ2-1; v_call: TRBV29-1; cdr3_aa: CSVEWTDGGYEQFF; cdr3_nt: TGCAGCGTTGAGTGGACAGACGGGGGGTATGAGCAGTTCTTC
clone_size: -; d_call: -; j_call: TRBJ2-7; v_call: TRBV4-3; cdr3_aa: CASSQEAGLTYEQYF; cdr3_nt: TGCGCCAGCAGCCAAGAAGCAGGACTCACCTACGAGCAGTACTTC
clone_size: -; d_call: TRBD1; j_call: TRBJ2-1; v_call: TRBV5-5; cdr3_aa: CASSYGTGYDEQFF; cdr3_nt: TGTGCCAGCAGCTACGGGACAGGGTATGATGAGCAGTTCTTC
clone_size: -; d_call: -; j_call: TRBJ1-2; v_call: TRBV4-3; cdr3_aa: CASSQDRSDIPYGYTF; cdr3_nt: TGCGCCAGCAGCCAAGATCGTTCGGACATCCCCTATGGCTACACCTTC
clone_size: -; d_call: -; j_call: TRBJ2-7; v_call: TRBV7-6; cdr3_aa: CASSPSAAYEQYF; cdr3_nt: TGTGCCAGCAGCCCATCCGCCGCGTACGAGCAGTACTTC
clone_size: -; d_call: TRBD2; j_call: TRBJ2-5; v_call: TRBV27; cdr3_aa: CASSLSGGGSQTQYF; cdr3_nt: TGTGCCAGCAGTTTATCGGGGGGAGGGTCACAGACCCAGTACTTC
clone_size: -; d_call: TRBD2; j_call: TRBJ2-3; v_call: TRBV5-6; cdr3_aa: CASSPLPGGDTQYF; cdr3_nt: TGTGCCAGCAGTCCGCTACCGGGGGGAGATACGCAGTATTTT
clone_size: -; d_call: TRBD2; j_call: TRBJ2-3; v_call: TRBV11-2; cdr3_aa: CASSLRTSGRTDTQYF; cdr3_nt: TGTGCCAGCAGCTTACGTACTAGCGGGCGCACAGATACGCAGTATTTT
clone_size: -; d_call: -; j_call: TRBJ1-2; v_call: TRBV7-9; cdr3_aa: CASSLDVQGFGYTF; cdr3_nt: TGTGCCAGCAGCTTAGACGTACAGGGTTTTGGCTACACCTTC
clone_size: -; d_call: -; j_call: TRBJ1-1; v_call: TRBV7-9; cdr3_aa: CASSLEPGTEAFF; cdr3_nt: TGTGCCAGCAGCTTAGAACCGGGGACTGAAGCTTTCTTT
clone_size: -; d_call: -; j_call: TRBJ1-1; v_call: TRBV7-3; cdr3_aa: CASSLSPVVGPGDTEAFF; cdr3_nt: TGTGCCAGCAGCCTAAGCCCCGTTGTAGGACCCGGAGACACTGAAGCTTTCTTT
clone_size: -; d_call: -; j_call: TRBJ2-1; v_call: TRBV21-1; cdr3_aa: CASSGRTITLLGEQFF; cdr3_nt: TGTGCCAGCAGCGGGCGGACTATCACCCTCCTGGGGGAGCAGTTCTTC
clone_size: -; d_call: -; j_call: TRBJ1-5; v_call: TRBV9; cdr3_aa: CASSGAGYNQPQHF; cdr3_nt: TGTGCCAGCAGCGGTGCAGGGTACAATCAGCCCCAGCATTTT
clone_size: -; d_call: TRBD1; j_call: TRBJ2-5; v_call: TRBV7-8; cdr3_aa: CASSLDRGGETQYF; cdr3_nt: TGTGCCAGCAGCCTTGACAGGGGTGGAGAGACCCAGTACTTC
clone_size: -; d_call: -; j_call: TRBJ2-2; v_call: TRBV11-2; cdr3_aa: CASSSRDLYTGELFF; cdr3_nt: TGTGCCAGCAGCTCTCGGGACTTATACACCGGGGAGCTGTTTTTT
clone_size: once; d_call: TRBD1; j_call: TRBJ1-5; v_call: TRBV5-1; cdr3_aa: CASSSGQGAGQPQHF; cdr3_nt: TGCGCCAGCAGCTCGGGACAGGGGGCGGGTCAGCCCCAGCATTTT
clone_size: -; d_call: -; j_call: TRBJ1-5; v_call: TRBV6-6; cdr3_aa: CASSYSEGLQPQHF; cdr3_nt: TGTGCCAGCAGTTACTCGGAGGGTCTCCAGCCCCAGCATTTT
clone_size: -; d_call: -; j_call: TRBJ1-2; v_call: TRBV28; cdr3_aa: CASRGDGNYGYTF; cdr3_nt: TGTGCCAGCAGGGGAGACGGGAACTATGGCTACACCTTC
clone_size: -; d_call: -; j_call: TRBJ2-7; v_call: TRBV2; cdr3_aa: CASSEPFRDYGSEQYF; cdr3_nt: TGTGCCAGCAGTGAACCTTTCAGGGATTATGGGTCCGAGCAGTACTTC
clone_size: -; d_call: -; j_call: TRBJ1-1; v_call: TRBV5-4; cdr3_aa: CASSPGLSENTEAFF; cdr3_nt: TGTGCCAGCAGCCCGGGACTTTCTGAGAACACTGAAGCTTTCTTT
clone_size: -; d_call: TRBD1; j_call: TRBJ2-7; v_call: TRBV18; cdr3_aa: CASSPDKGTGNSYEQYF; cdr3_nt: TGTGCCAGCTCACCAGATAAGGGGACAGGGAACTCCTACGAGCAGTACTTC
clone_size: -; d_call: -; j_call: TRBJ2-2; v_call: TRBV11-2; cdr3_aa: CASSLGPGNTGELFF; cdr3_nt: TGTGCCAGCAGCTTAGGCCCAGGGAACACCGGGGAGCTGTTTTTT
clone_size: -; d_call: -; j_call: TRBJ2-5; v_call: TRBV4-1; cdr3_aa: CASSQPLHQETQYF; cdr3_nt: TGCGCCAGCAGCCAACCCCTTCACCAAGAGACCCAGTACTTC
clone_size: once; d_call: -; j_call: TRBJ1-5; v_call: TRBV28; cdr3_aa: CASISQGNQPQHF; cdr3_nt: TGTGCCAGCATTTCGCAAGGCAATCAGCCCCAGCATTTT
clone_size: -; d_call: -; j_call: TRBJ2-3; v_call: TRBV29-1; cdr3_aa: CSVEAVSRTDTQYF; cdr3_nt: TGCAGCGTTGAAGCGGTTAGCCGCACAGATACGCAGTATTTT
clone_size: -; d_call: -; j_call: TRBJ2-7; v_call: TRBV15; cdr3_aa: CATSRGGREQYF; cdr3_nt: TGTGCCACCAGCAGAGGGGGACGCGAGCAGTACTTC
clone_size: -; d_call: -; j_call: TRBJ2-1; v_call: TRBV9; cdr3_aa: CASSPRQGRNNEQFF; cdr3_nt: TGTGCCAGCAGCCCGCGCCAGGGGAGGAACAATGAGCAGTTCTTC
clone_size: -; d_call: TRBD1; j_call: TRBJ1-2; v_call: TRBV27; cdr3_aa: CATRTGGNYGYTF; cdr3_nt: TGTGCCACCCGGACAGGGGGTAACTATGGCTACACCTTC
clone_size: -; d_call: -; j_call: TRBJ1-1; v_call: TRBV19; cdr3_aa: CASTPGNTEAFF; cdr3_nt: TGTGCCAGTACCCCCGGGAACACTGAAGCTTTCTTT
clone_size: -; d_call: -; j_call: TRBJ1-5; v_call: TRBV4-3; cdr3_aa: CASSPDYPGDSNQPQHF; cdr3_nt: TGCGCCAGCAGCCCAGATTATCCAGGGGATAGCAATCAGCCCCAGCATTTT
clone_size: -; d_call: TRBD2; j_call: TRBJ2-7; v_call: TRBV19; cdr3_aa: CASSIGASGAYEQYF; cdr3_nt: TGTGCCAGTAGTATAGGCGCTAGCGGGGCCTACGAGCAGTACTTC
clone_size: -; d_call: TRBD2; j_call: TRBJ2-3; v_call: TRBV28; cdr3_aa: CASSLHSLLAGTQYF; cdr3_nt: TGTGCCAGCAGTTTACATTCCTTACTAGCGGGTACGCAGTATTTT
clone_size: -; d_call: TRBD1; j_call: TRBJ2-7; v_call: TRBV11-2; cdr3_aa: CASQLVGQGTYEQYF; cdr3_nt: TGTGCCAGCCAATTGGTTGGACAGGGGACCTACGAGCAGTACTTC
clone_size: few; d_call: -; j_call: TRBJ1-2; v_call: TRBV19; cdr3_aa: CASSTSDGTYGYTF; cdr3_nt: TGTGCCAGTAGTACCTCGGACGGGACCTATGGCTACACCTTC
clone_size: once; d_call: TRBD1; j_call: TRBJ1-2; v_call: TRBV19; cdr3_aa: CATSGTALYGYTF; cdr3_nt: TGTGCCACATCCGGGACAGCGTTATATGGCTACACCTTC